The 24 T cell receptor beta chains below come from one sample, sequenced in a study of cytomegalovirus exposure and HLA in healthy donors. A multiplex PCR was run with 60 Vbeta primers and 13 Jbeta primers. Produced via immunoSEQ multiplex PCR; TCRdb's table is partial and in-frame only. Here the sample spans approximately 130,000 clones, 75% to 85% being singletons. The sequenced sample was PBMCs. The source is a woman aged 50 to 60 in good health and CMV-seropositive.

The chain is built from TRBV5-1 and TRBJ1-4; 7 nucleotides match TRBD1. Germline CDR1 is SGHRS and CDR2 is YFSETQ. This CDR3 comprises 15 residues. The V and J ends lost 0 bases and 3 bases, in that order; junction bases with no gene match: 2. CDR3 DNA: TGCGCCAGCAGCTTGGCCACAGGGGCTAATGAAAAACTGTTTTTT. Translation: CASSLATGANEKLFF.

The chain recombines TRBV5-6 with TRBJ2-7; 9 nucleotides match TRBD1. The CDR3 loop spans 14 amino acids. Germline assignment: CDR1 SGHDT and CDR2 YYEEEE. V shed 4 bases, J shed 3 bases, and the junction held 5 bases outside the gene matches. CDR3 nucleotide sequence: TGTGCCAGCAGCCCGGGACAGGGTCGCTACGAGCAGTACTTC. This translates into CASSPGQGRYEQYF.

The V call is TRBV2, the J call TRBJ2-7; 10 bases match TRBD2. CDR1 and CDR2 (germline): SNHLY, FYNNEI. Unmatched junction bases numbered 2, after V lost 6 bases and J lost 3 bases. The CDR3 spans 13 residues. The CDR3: CASSQREGYEQYF. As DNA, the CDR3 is TGTGCCAGCAGCCAGCGGGAGGGCTACGAGCAGTACTTC.

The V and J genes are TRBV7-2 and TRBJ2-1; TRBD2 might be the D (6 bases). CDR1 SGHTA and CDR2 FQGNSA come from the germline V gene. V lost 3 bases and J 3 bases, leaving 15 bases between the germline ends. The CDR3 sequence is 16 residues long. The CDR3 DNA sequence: TGTGCCAGCAGCTTTATGTTCTCGACTAGCTACAATGAGCAGTTCTTC. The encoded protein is CASSFMFSTSYNEQFF. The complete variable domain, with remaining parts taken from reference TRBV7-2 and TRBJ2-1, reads GAGVSQSPSNKVTEKGKDVELRCDPISGHTALYWYRQSLGQGLEFLIYFQGNSAPDKSGLPSDRFSAERTGGSVSTLTIQRTQQEDSAVYLCASSFMFSTSYNEQFFGPGTRLTVL.

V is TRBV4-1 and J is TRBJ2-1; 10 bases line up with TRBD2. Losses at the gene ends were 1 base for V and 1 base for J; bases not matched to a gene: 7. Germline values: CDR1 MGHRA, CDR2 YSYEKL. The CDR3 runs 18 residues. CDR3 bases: TGCGCCAGCAGCCAAGGGTCTAGCGGGGGACCTTCCTACAATGAGCAGTTCTTC. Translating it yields CASSQGSSGGPSYNEQFF.

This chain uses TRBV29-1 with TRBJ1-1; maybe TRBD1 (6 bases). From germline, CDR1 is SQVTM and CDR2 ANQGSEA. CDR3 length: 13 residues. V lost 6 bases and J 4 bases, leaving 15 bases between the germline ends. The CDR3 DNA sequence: TGCAGCGTCCCATCCGGCAGGGGCACTGAAGCTTTCTTT. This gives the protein CSVPSGRGTEAFF.

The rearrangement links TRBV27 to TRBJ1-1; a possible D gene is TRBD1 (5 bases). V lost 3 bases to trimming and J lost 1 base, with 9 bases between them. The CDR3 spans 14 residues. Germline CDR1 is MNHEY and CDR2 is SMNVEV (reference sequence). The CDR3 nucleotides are TGTGCCAGCAGTTTTCAGGGTGGGAACACTGAAGCTTTCTTT. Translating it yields CASSFQGGNTEAFF.

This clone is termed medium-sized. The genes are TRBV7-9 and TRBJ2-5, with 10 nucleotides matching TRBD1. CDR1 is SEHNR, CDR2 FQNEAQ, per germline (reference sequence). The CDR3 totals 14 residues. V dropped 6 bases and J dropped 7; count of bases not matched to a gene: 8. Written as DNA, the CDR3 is TGTGCCAGCAGTTGGGACAGGGGTTTCGGGACCCAGTACTTC. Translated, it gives CASSWDRGFGTQYF.

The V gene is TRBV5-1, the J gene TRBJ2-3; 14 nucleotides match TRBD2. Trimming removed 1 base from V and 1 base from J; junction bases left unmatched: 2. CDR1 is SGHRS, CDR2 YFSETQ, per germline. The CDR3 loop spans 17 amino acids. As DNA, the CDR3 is TGCGCCAGCAGCTTGACGACTAGCGGGGGGGGCACAGATACGCAGTATTTT. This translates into CASSLTTSGGGTDTQYF.

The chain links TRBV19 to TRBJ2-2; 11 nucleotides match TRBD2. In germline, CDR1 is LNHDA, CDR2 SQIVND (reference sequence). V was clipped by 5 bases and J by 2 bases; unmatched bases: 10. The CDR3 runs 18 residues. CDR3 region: CASSPRTGTSGNTGELFF. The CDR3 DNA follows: TGTGCCAGTAGTCCCCGTACCGGGACTAGCGGTAACACCGGGGAGCTGTTTTTT.

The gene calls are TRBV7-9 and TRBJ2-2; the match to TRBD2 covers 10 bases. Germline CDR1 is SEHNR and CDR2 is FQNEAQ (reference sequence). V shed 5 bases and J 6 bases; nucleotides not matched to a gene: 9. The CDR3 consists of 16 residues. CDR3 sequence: CASSPQLAGSSGELFF. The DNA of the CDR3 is TGTGCCAGCAGCCCTCAACTAGCGGGGTCTTCCGGGGAGCTGTTTTTT.

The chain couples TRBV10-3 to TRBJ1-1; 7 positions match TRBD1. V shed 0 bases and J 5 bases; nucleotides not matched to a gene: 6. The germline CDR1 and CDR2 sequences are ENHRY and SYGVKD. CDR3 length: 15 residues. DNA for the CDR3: TGTGCCATCAGTGAGTCCCACAGGGGAGAGACTGAAGCTTTCTTT. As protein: CAISESHRGETEAFF.

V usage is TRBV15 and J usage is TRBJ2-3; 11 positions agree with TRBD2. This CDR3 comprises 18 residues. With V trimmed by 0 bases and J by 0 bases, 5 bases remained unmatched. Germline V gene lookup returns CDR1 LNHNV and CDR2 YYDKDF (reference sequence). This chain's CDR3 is CATSREFGLAGSTDTQYF. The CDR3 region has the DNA TGTGCCACCAGCAGAGAGTTTGGACTAGCGGGTAGCACAGATACGCAGTATTTT.

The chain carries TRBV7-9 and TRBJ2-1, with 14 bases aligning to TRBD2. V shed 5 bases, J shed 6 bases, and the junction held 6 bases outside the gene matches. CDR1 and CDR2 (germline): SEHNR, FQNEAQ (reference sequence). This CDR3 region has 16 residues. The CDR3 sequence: CASSAPGLAGVNEQFF. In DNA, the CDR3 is TGTGCCAGCAGCGCTCCGGGACTAGCGGGAGTCAATGAGCAGTTCTTC. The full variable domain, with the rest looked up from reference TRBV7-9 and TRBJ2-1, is DTGVSQNPRHKITKRGQNVTFRCDPISEHNRLYWYRQTLGQGPEFLTYFQNEAQLEKSRLLSDRFSAERPKGSFSTLEIQRTEQGDSAMYLCASSAPGLAGVNEQFFGPGTRLTVL.

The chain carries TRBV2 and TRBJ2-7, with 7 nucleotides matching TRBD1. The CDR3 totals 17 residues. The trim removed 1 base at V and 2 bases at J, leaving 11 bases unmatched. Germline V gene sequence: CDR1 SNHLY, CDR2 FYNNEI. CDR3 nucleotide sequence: TGTGCCAGCAGTGAAGTTTACGCCCGACAGGGACCCTACGAGCAGTACTTC. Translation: CASSEVYARQGPYEQYF.

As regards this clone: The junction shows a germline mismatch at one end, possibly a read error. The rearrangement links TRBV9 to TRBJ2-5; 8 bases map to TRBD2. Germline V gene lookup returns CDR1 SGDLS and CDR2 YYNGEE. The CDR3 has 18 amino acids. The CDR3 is CASTPGGRGGTSRDRLNF. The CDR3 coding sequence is TGTGCCAGCACCCCCGGTGGGCGCGGGGGGACCTCTAGAGACCGTCTGAACTTC.

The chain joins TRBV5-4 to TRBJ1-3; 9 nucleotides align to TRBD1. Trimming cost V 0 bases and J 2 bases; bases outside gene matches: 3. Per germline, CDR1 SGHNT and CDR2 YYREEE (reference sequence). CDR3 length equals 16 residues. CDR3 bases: TGTGCCAGCAGCTTGGGGGGGACAGGGCCTGGAAACACCATATATTTT. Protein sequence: CASSLGGTGPGNTIYF.

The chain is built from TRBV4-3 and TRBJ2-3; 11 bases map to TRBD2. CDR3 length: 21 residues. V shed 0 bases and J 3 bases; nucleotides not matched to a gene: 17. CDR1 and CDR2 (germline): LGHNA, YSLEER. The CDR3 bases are TGCGCCAGCAGCCAAGACAGCACCTGGGATAGCGGGAGGGCCAGGACAGATACGCAGTATTTT. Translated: CASSQDSTWDSGRARTDTQYF.

CDR3 amino acids: CASSVDSNSPLHF. The CDR3 DNA follows: TGTGCCAGCAGCGTGGACAGTAATTCACCCCTCCACTTT. The chain employs TRBV9 and TRBJ1-6, with a weak D call TRBD1 (6 bases). This CDR3 is built from 13 residues. Germline CDR1 is SGDLS and CDR2 is YYNGEE. Trimming left V 2 bases short and J 6 bases short, with 6 bases between.

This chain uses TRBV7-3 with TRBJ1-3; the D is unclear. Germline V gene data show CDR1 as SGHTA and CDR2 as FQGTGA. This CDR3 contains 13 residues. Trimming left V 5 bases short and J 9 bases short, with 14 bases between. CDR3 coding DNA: TGTGCCAGCAGCCCAGCCGCCGGGTTCACCATATATTTT. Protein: CASSPAAGFTIYF.

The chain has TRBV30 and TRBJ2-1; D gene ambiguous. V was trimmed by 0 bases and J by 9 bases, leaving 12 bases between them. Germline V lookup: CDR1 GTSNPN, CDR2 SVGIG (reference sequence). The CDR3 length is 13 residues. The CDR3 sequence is CAWSVLATIEQFF. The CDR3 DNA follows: TGTGCCTGGAGTGTCCTGGCCACTATTGAGCAGTTCTTC. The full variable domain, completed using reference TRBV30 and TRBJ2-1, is SQTIHQWPATLVQPVGSPLSLECTVEGTSNPNLYWYRQAAGRGLQLLFYSVGIGQISSEVPQNLSASRPQDRQFILSSKKLLLSDSGFYLCAWSVLATIEQFFGPGTRLTVL.

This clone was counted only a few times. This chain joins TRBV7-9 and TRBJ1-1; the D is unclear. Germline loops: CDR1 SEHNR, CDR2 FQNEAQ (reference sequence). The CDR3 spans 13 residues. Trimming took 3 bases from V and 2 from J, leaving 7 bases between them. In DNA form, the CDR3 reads TGTGCCAGCAGCTTCGTTGGCAACACTGAAGCTTTCTTT. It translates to CASSFVGNTEAFF.

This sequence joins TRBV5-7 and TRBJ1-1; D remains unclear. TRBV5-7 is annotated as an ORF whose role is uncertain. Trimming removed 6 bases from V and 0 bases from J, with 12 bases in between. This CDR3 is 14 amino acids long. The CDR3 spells CASTQAGMNTEAFF. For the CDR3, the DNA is TGTGCCAGCACCCAGGCGGGCATGAACACTGAAGCTTTCTTT.

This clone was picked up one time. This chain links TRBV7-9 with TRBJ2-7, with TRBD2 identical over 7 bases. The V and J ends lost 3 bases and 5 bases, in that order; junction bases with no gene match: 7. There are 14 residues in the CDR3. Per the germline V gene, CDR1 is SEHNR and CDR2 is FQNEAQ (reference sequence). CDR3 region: CASSFLAGDHEQYF. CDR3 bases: TGTGCCAGCAGCTTTTTGGCGGGAGATCACGAGCAGTACTTC.